The 20 T cell receptor beta chains below were found in one sample sequenced in a study of T cell repertoires in cytomegalovirus infection. TCRdb passed the reads through MiXCR, listing each CDR3 protein once. The sample has approximately 120,000 distinct CDR3 sequences; around 32% are singletons. No cognate antigen is known for these TCRs. The specimen comprised CD8+ T cells from cultured PBMCs, sampled from culture after CMV antigen stimulation. All receptors come from a human donor in good health (CMV status not recorded). Some clones in this sample may be carry-over from other donors' samples.

This clonotype was recorded many times. The chain links TRBV19 to TRBJ2-7, with 8 bases aligning to TRBD1. Germline CDR1 and CDR2: LNHDA and SQIVND (reference sequence). The CDR3 has 21 residues. V lost 5 bases, J lost 2 bases, and 26 bases stayed unmatched. CDR3 in DNA: TGTGCCAGTAGTTCCCAGACGATGAGGACAGGGTTTATCGGGGGAGCCTACGAGCAGTACTTC. Translating it yields CASSSQTMRTGFIGGAYEQYF.

The gene calls are TRBV5-4 and TRBJ1-2, with 8 nucleotides matching TRBD1. The V gene end was trimmed by 4 bases and the J gene end by 8 bases; junction bases not matched to a gene: 13. The CDR3 runs to 15 residues. Germline assignment: CDR1 SGHNT and CDR2 YYREEE (reference sequence). The CDR3 bases are TGTGCCAGCAGCCAGGAGAACAGGGGGTCGCGAGGCTACACCTTC. Protein: CASSQENRGSRGYTF. Supplemented by reference TRBV5-4 and TRBJ1-2, the full variable domain reads ETGVTQSPTHLIKTRGQQVTLRCSSQSGHNTVSWYQQALGQGPQFIFQYYREEENGRGNFPPRFSGLQFPNYSSELNVNALELDDSALYLCASSQENRGSRGYTFGSGTRLTVV.

This clonotype was observed a handful of times. The genes are TRBV7-6 and TRBJ2-5; no firm D call. CDR1 SGHVS and CDR2 FNYEAQ come from the germline V gene. The CDR3 consists of 14 residues. V lost 5 bases, J lost 4 bases, and 14 bases lay in between. CDR3 in DNA: TGTGCCAGCAGCCCCCGATCGCGGCGAGAGACCCAGTACTTC. Its protein product is CASSPRSRRETQYF.

In its sample, this clonotype was seen many times. J is TRBJ2-1 and V is TRBV29-1; D is possibly TRBD1 (6 bases). Germline-derived CDR1 and CDR2 are SQVTM and ANQGSEA. This CDR3 region has 16 residues. Trimming pared 2 bases from V and 0 bases from J, leaving 14 bases between. In DNA, the CDR3 is TGCAGCGTTGAATCTCCCGACAGGAGCTCCTACAATGAGCAGTTCTTC. It translates to CSVESPDRSSYNEQFF.

As DNA, the CDR3 is TGTGCCAGCAGCATGCCGACAGCAAACACCGGGGAGCTGTTTTTT. It yields the protein CASSMPTANTGELFF. This chain joins TRBV7-6 and TRBJ2-2; D is perhaps TRBD1 (5 bases). This CDR3 is 15 amino acids long. V lost 5 bases, J lost 2 bases, and 12 bases lay in between. From germline, CDR1 is SGHVS and CDR2 FNYEAQ.

The sample holds a few counts of this clonotype. The chain recombines TRBV28 with TRBJ1-6; TRBD1 matches 10 bases. This CDR3 comprises 17 residues. V dropped 2 bases and J dropped 9; count of bases not matched to a gene: 10. Germline lookup yields CDR1 MDHEN and CDR2 SYDVKM. The CDR3 loop is CASSLGDRGQDSSPLHF. The DNA for the CDR3 is TGTGCCAGCAGTTTAGGGGACAGGGGTCAGGATAGTTCACCCCTCCACTTT.

This chain uses TRBV5-4 with TRBJ1-2; a possible D gene is TRBD1 (5 bases). Trimming stripped 0 bases from V and 4 bases from J, with 13 bases between. The CDR3 runs to 15 residues. Germline-derived CDR1 and CDR2 are SGHNT and YYREEE (reference sequence). Here the CDR3 DNA reads TGTGCCAGCAGCTTGGGGCCAGGGTCAAGCTATGGCTACACCTTC. It is translated as CASSLGPGSSYGYTF.

This clonotype appeared a single time. This chain joins TRBV5-1 and TRBJ2-5; 7 bases match TRBD2. Germline CDR1 reads SGHRS; CDR2 reads YFSETQ. The CDR3 is 15 amino acids. V shed 2 bases and J 5 bases; nucleotides not matched to a gene: 9. The CDR3 coding sequence is TGCGCCAGCAGCTTCGGAACTAGCGAGGGTGAGACCCAGTACTTC. It is translated as CASSFGTSEGETQYF.

This clonotype was observed many times. The chain joins TRBV28 to TRBJ2-3; D perhaps matches TRBD2 (6 bases). V gave up 6 bases and J gave up 6 bases, with 16 bases separating them. This CDR3 has 14 residues. Germline CDR1 and CDR2: MDHEN and SYDVKM. The CDR3 reads CASSPGGLSDTQYF. The CDR3 bases are TGTGCCAGCAGCCCCGGGGGTTTGTCGGATACGCAGTATTTT.

The J gene is TRBJ1-5, the V gene TRBV19; 7 bases are shared with TRBD1. This CDR3 region has 16 residues. The germline CDR1 and CDR2 sequences are LNHDA and SQIVND (reference sequence). The junction had 9 bases not matched to a gene; V was cut back by 3 bases and J by 4 bases. The CDR3 region has the DNA TGTGCCAGTAGTATTCTCCCGGGACAGTTAAATCAGCCCCAGCATTTT. It specifies CASSILPGQLNQPQHF.

The J gene is TRBJ1-6, the V gene TRBV6-6, with TRBD1 identical over 8 bases. The V gene's germline CDR1 is MNHNY and CDR2 SVGAGI (reference sequence). The CDR3 runs 15 residues. V was pared by 2 bases and J by 7 bases, with 4 bases of the junction left unmatched. Here the CDR3 reads CASSYPQGANSPLHF. The CDR3 nucleotides are TGTGCCAGCAGTTACCCGCAGGGGGCGAATTCACCCCTCCACTTT.

This clonotype occurred a few times. The genes are TRBV29-1 and TRBJ1-2; TRBD1 matches 8 bases. V gave up 1 base and J gave up 8 bases; unmatched junction bases: 3. CDR3 length: 12 residues. CDR1 is SQVTM and CDR2 is ANQGSEA in the germline V gene. This chain's CDR3 is CSVEVRDRGYTF. Written as DNA, the CDR3 is TGCAGCGTTGAAGTCCGGGACAGGGGCTACACCTTC.

This clonotype was recorded at least ten times. The chain uses TRBV4-1 and TRBJ2-2; D is perhaps TRBD1 (6 bases). CDR1 and CDR2 (germline): MGHRA, YSYEKL. Between the trimmed V and J ends, which lost 4 bases and 6 bases, there was a span of 15 bases. This CDR3 is 15 amino acids long. DNA for the CDR3: TGCGCCAGCAGCCTAATACAGGGTAGAGCCGGGGAGCTGTTTTTT. Its protein product is CASSLIQGRAGELFF.

This chain connects TRBV4-1 to TRBJ2-1; 13 nucleotides align to TRBD2. The germline V gene has CDR1 MGHRA and CDR2 YSYEKL. CDR3 length: 16 residues. Trimming removed 0 bases from V and 9 bases from J; junction bases left unmatched: 5. CDR3 in amino acids: CASSQELAGGKSEQFF. CDR3 DNA: TGCGCCAGCAGCCAAGAACTAGCGGGGGGGAAAAGTGAGCAGTTCTTC.

The V and J genes are TRBV27 and TRBJ1-1; D call uncertain. Trimming took off 5 bases at V and 4 bases at J, with 17 bases between the two ends. Germline CDR1 and CDR2: MNHEY and SMNVEV (reference sequence). The CDR3 consists of 15 residues. The CDR3 sequence is CASSPPGVGGTEAFF. Here the CDR3 DNA reads TGTGCCAGCAGTCCCCCCGGTGTGGGAGGCACTGAAGCTTTCTTT.

The chain recombines TRBV29-1 with TRBJ2-1, with no clear D. V was shortened by 1 base and J by 3 bases, with 10 bases between the two germline ends. The CDR3 has 14 amino acids. Germline loops: CDR1 SQVTM, CDR2 ANQGSEA. CDR3 nucleotide sequence: TGCAGCGTTGAAGCCCCGGTCAGCTACAATGAGCAGTTCTTC. Encoded protein: CSVEAPVSYNEQFF.

The gene calls are TRBV20-1 and TRBJ2-1; tentatively, D is TRBD1 (5 bases). Trimming removed 5 bases at V and 0 bases at J, with 8 bases between. Germline lookup yields CDR1 DFQATT and CDR2 SNEGSKA (reference sequence). This CDR3 is built from 13 residues. This CDR3 reads CSAHQGSYNEQFF. The CDR3 DNA sequence: TGCAGTGCTCACCAGGGCTCCTACAATGAGCAGTTCTTC.

Written as DNA, the CDR3 is TGTGCCAGCAGCTTGGACCCCGAGGGCGAGCAGTACTTC. It is translated as CASSLDPEGEQYF. The J gene is TRBJ2-7, the V gene TRBV5-6; weak D call: TRBD2 (5 bases). The V gene's germline CDR1 is SGHDT and CDR2 YYEEEE. This CDR3 has 13 residues. V was clipped by 0 bases and J by 6 bases, with 10 bases between them.

CDR3 nucleotide sequence: TGTGCCAGTAGACCCCTTCCAGAGAACACTGAAGCTTTCTTT. Encoded protein: CASRPLPENTEAFF. This rearrangement joins TRBV19 to TRBJ1-1; the D is unclear. Trimming shortened V by 6 bases and J by 1 base, and 12 bases separated the two germline ends. The CDR3 is 14 amino acids. The V gene's germline CDR1 is LNHDA and CDR2 SQIVND (reference sequence). Looking up the rest from reference TRBV19 and TRBJ1-1 gives the full variable domain: DGGITQSPKYLFRKEGQNVTLSCEQNLNHDAMYWYRQDPGQGLRLIYYSQIVNDFQKGDIAEGYSVSREKKESFPLTVTSAQKNPTAFYLCASRPLPENTEAFFGQGTRLTVV.

This clonotype was counted between two and nine times. The chain joins TRBV3-1 to TRBJ2-2, with D possibly matching TRBD2 (5 bases). There are 19 residues in the CDR3. Germline V lookup: CDR1 LGHDT, CDR2 YNNKEL (reference sequence). The V and J ends lost 4 bases and 3 bases respectively, with 24 bases between them. The CDR3 bases are TGTGCCAGCAGCCCCCGTATCACCGGACTGGGGTCGCACACCGGGGAGCTGTTTTTT. Its translation is CASSPRITGLGSHTGELFF.